Below, 5 T cell receptor beta chains from the same sample are listed, as sequenced in a study of shared clonotypes between healthy human individuals. The protocol was immunoSEQ multiplex PCR, while the TCRdb copy is restricted to in-frame clones and leaves out a portion. This table has approximately 500,000 clones, around 79% appearing once. The sequenced sample consisted of PBMCs. These receptors were obtained from a woman between 35 and 50 years old in good health. Some clones in this sample may be carry-over from other donors' samples.

The chain employs TRBV11-2 and TRBJ2-5, with D possibly matching TRBD2 (5 bases). The V and J ends lost 3 bases and 5 bases respectively, with 13 bases between them. This CDR3 contains 14 residues. CDR1 and CDR2 from the germline V gene are SGHAT and FQNNGV. The CDR3 here is CASSLVAGVETQYF. For the CDR3, the DNA is TGTGCCAGCAGCTTGGTAGCCGGGGTCGAGACCCAGTACTTC. Filled out from reference TRBV11-2 and TRBJ2-5, the complete variable domain reads EAGVAQSPRYKIIEKRQSVAFWCNPISGHATLYWYQQILGQGPKLLIQFQNNGVVDDSQLPKDRFSAERLKGVDSTLKIQPAKLEDSAVYLCASSLVAGVETQYFGPGTRLLVL.

This chain links TRBV12-1 with TRBJ2-5; the table assigns TRBD1, which was not confirmed against the DNA. TRBV12-1 is reported as a pseudogene. This CDR3 region has 14 residues. Here the CDR3 DNA reads TGTGCCGGGGGGGACAGGGGGTTTCAAGAGACCCAGTACTTC. This encodes CAGGDRGFQETQYF.

The chain employs TRBV7-3 and TRBJ1-1; D remains unclear. Germline CDR1 and CDR2: SGHTA and FQGTGA. CDR3 length: 15 amino acids. The germline V and J ends were trimmed by 2 bases and 11 bases, with 21 bases remaining between them. The CDR3 region has the DNA TGTGCCAGCAGCTTAGTGAGACGGCCCTCCGTGGGGGCTTTCTTT. Translation gives CASSLVRRPSVGAFF.

V gene TRBV28 combines with J gene TRBJ2-7; no definite D call. Germline CDR1 is MDHEN and CDR2 is SYDVKM. The length of the CDR3 is 17 residues. Trimming removed 1 base from V and 3 bases from J, with 19 bases in between. CDR3 coding DNA: TGTGCCAGCAGTTTATTCTTGGACCAAAAAAGAGACTACGAGCAGTACTTC. As protein: CASSLFLDQKRDYEQYF.

The V and J genes are TRBV5-1 and TRBJ1-1; the D is unclear. The CDR3 covers 14 residues. In germline, CDR1 is SGHRS, CDR2 YFSETQ. The ends were cut back, 0 bases at V and 6 bases at J, with 12 bases in the middle. CDR3 DNA: TGCGCCAGCAGCTTGGCCTTGGGATCCGCTGAAGCTTTCTTT. Its translation is CASSLALGSAEAFF.